The 4 T cell receptor beta chains reported below all come from one sample, sequenced in a study of blood T cell repertoires in COVID-19. TCRdb keeps only in-frame clones here, not all; method: immunoSEQ multiplex PCR. In the table there are about 53,000 clones, 85% to 95% of which are singletons. Specimen: peripheral blood. Source of these receptors: a human donor in a cohort sampled during active COVID-19.

CDR3 DNA sequence: TGTGCCAGCAGGACTAGCGGTAGCTACGAGCAGTACTTC. It is translated as CASRTSGSYEQYF. This sequence joins TRBV2 and TRBJ2-7; 9 positions match TRBD2. The CDR3 totals 13 residues. Trimming at V came to 6 bases and at J to 3 bases, leaving 3 bases not matched to a gene. Germline V lookup: CDR1 SNHLY, CDR2 FYNNEI.

The V and J genes are TRBV9 and TRBJ2-1; 9 nucleotides agree with TRBD1. After removal of 4 bases from V and 8 bases from J, the junction contained 13 bases not matched to a gene. Looked up from germline, CDR1 is SGDLS and CDR2 is YYNGEE. This CDR3 comprises 16 residues. In DNA, the CDR3 is TGTGCCAGCAGCTTGAACCCGGGACAGGGTTTCGATGAGCAGTTCTTC. Protein product: CASSLNPGQGFDEQFF.

This clone was seen only once. The rearrangement uses TRBV18 and TRBJ1-2; 9 nucleotides line up with TRBD1. The V and J ends lost 6 bases and 8 bases, in that order; junction bases with no gene match: 10. This CDR3 contains 14 residues. CDR1 and CDR2 from the germline V gene are KGHSH and LQKENI. The DNA for the CDR3 is TGTGCCAGCTCGTCATCCGGGACAGGGACGGGCTACACCTTC. Its translation: CASSSSGTGTGYTF.

The rearrangement uses TRBV6-5 and TRBJ1-3; TRBD1 is a possible D gene (6 bases). Trimming removed 5 bases from V and 4 bases from J, with 15 bases in between. Germline values: CDR1 MNHEY, CDR2 SVGAGI. The CDR3 is 15 residues long. The CDR3 bases are TGTGCCAGCAGTCCCCTCTGGACAGCAGGAAACACCATATATTTT. Protein product: CASSPLWTAGNTIYF.